The 29 T cell receptor beta chains given below trace back to one sample, sequenced in a study of cytomegalovirus exposure and HLA in healthy donors. It was with 60 Vbeta and 13 Jbeta primers that the PCR ran. Clones were sequenced by immunoSEQ multiplex PCR, and TCRdb holds only the in-frame ones, with some missing. The sample lists some 200,000 clones, 75% to 90% occurring once. Material: PBMCs. The receptors shown here come from a woman in her fifties or sixties in good health and CMV-seropositive.

In DNA form, the CDR3 reads TGTGCCAGCAGCGAATCGACTAGCGGGATGACGTCGGGCACCGGGGAGCTGTTTTTT. Its translation: CASSESTSGMTSGTGELFF. J is TRBJ2-2 and V is TRBV5-4; 11 bases are a match to TRBD2. CDR1 is SGHNT, CDR2 YYREEE, per germline (reference sequence). V was clipped by 4 bases and J by 4 bases; unmatched bases: 15. CDR3 length equals 19 residues.

V gene TRBV6-5 combines with J gene TRBJ2-7, with 10 bases aligning to TRBD1. The CDR3 has 13 amino acids. Germline V gene data show CDR1 as MNHEY and CDR2 as SVGAGI. V dropped 8 bases and J dropped 4; count of bases not matched to a gene: 5. As DNA, the CDR3 is TGTGCCAGCCGGGACAGGGGTTGGTACGAGCAGTACTTC. Translation gives CASRDRGWYEQYF.

The chain recombines TRBV6-5 with TRBJ2-7; D may be TRBD1 (6 bases). V lost 0 bases, J lost 2 bases, and 14 bases lay in between. This CDR3 spans 16 amino acids. CDR1 and CDR2 (germline): MNHEY, SVGAGI. CDR3 DNA: TGTGCCAGCAGTTACTCCGCAGGGGACCCTACCTACGAGCAGTACTTC. This sequence encodes CASSYSAGDPTYEQYF.

This clone was found a few times. The rearrangement links TRBV21-1 to TRBJ2-7; no check of the table's D call, TRBD1, against the DNA was made. TRBV21-1 corresponds to a pseudogene. The CDR3 covers 8 residues. CDR3 nucleotides: TGTGCCAGCATACAGGGGGCCTTC. Amino acids: CASIQGAF.

In this sample, this clone turned up a few times. The chain has TRBV12-5 and TRBJ2-7; D possibly corresponds to TRBD2 (6 bases). From germline, CDR1 is LGHNT and CDR2 FRNRAP. Trimming left V 5 bases short and J 4 bases short, with 15 bases between. The CDR3 is made up of 14 amino acids. CDR3 nucleotides: TGTGCTAGTGGTCCGGGGACTGGTCATTACGAGCAGTACTTC. Protein: CASGPGTGHYEQYF. Based on the CDR3 plus reference TRBV12-5 and TRBJ2-7, the full variable domain is DARVTQTPRHKVTEMGQEVTMRCQPILGHNTVFWYRQTMMQGLELLAYFRNRAPLDDSGMPKDRFSAEMPDATLATLKIQPSEPRDSAVYFCASGPGTGHYEQYFGPGTRLTVT.

This clone was seen a single time. The chain couples TRBV11-2 to TRBJ1-2; the D gene is possibly TRBD1 (6 bases). Germline CDR1 reads SGHAT; CDR2 reads FQNNGV. CDR3 length: 14 amino acids. V was clipped by 5 bases and J by 3 bases, with 13 bases between them. Here the CDR3 reads CASSANRDHYGYTF. The CDR3 nucleotides are TGTGCCAGCAGCGCAAACAGGGACCACTATGGCTACACCTTC.

This clone was detected once. The rearrangement links TRBV5-5 to TRBJ2-7; TRBD1 matches at 10 bases. This CDR3 comprises 14 residues. V gave up 1 base and J gave up 3 bases; unmatched junction bases: 1. Germline CDR1 is SGHKS and CDR2 is YYEKEE (reference sequence). CDR3 coding DNA: TGTGCCAGCAGCTTGAGGGACAGGGGCTACGAGCAGTACTTC. Its translation: CASSLRDRGYEQYF.

The chain combines TRBV11-3 with TRBJ1-4; 7 nucleotides agree with TRBD1. Germline CDR1 and CDR2: SGHNT and YENEEA. The CDR3 runs to 20 residues. V shed 11 bases, J shed 11 bases, and the junction held 35 bases outside the gene matches. Written as DNA, the CDR3 is TGTGCCGCCAGCAAGATCTCCCCCCCCCGAGACAGGGACTGGGCGTCCAAACTGTTTTTT. Its translation: CAASKISPPRDRDWASKLFF.

This clone was observed a few times. This sequence joins TRBV5-1 and TRBJ2-1; a weak D match, TRBD2 (6 bases). Germline CDR1 and CDR2: SGHRS and YFSETQ. The CDR3 contains 14 residues. V dropped 0 bases and J dropped 8 bases, with 12 bases sitting between them. CDR3 in amino acids: CASSLGGGSHEQFF. The CDR3 DNA reads as TGCGCCAGCAGCTTGGGCGGAGGGTCCCATGAGCAGTTCTTC.

J is TRBJ1-2 and V is TRBV5-4; D gene uncertain. This CDR3 spans 15 amino acids. Germline V gene sequence: CDR1 SGHNT, CDR2 YYREEE (reference sequence). V shed 4 bases and J shed 8 bases, with 21 bases lying between them. The CDR3 DNA follows: TGTGCCAGCAGCCCTATCGAAAAGTTAAAGAGGGGCTACACCTTC. Translating it yields CASSPIEKLKRGYTF.

V usage is TRBV6-6 and J usage is TRBJ1-5; TRBD1 might be the D (5 bases). V lost 2 bases and J lost 0, with 8 bases in between. Germline lookup yields CDR1 MNHNY and CDR2 SVGAGI (reference sequence). CDR3 length: 15 amino acids. CDR3 residues: CASSYIQVSNQPQHF. Written as DNA, the CDR3 is TGTGCCAGCAGTTACATACAGGTTAGCAATCAGCCCCAGCATTTT.

The chain carries TRBV6-6 and TRBJ2-7; the D is unclear. The V and J ends lost 0 bases and 3 bases respectively, with 3 bases between them. This CDR3 contains 12 residues. Germline CDR1 MNHNY, CDR2 SVGAGI (reference sequence). The chain's CDR3 is CASSYSIYEQYF. CDR3 nucleotides: TGTGCCAGCAGTTACTCCATCTACGAGCAGTACTTC.

This chain connects TRBV5-4 to TRBJ2-1, with TRBD2 matching 8 bases. Germline CDR1 reads SGHNT; CDR2 reads YYREEE (reference sequence). The J segment lost 5 bases and the V segment lost 4 bases, leaving 8 bases of the junction unmatched. The CDR3 is 15 residues long. The CDR3 sequence: CASSPPGLGHNEQFF. The CDR3 bases are TGTGCCAGCAGCCCCCCGGGACTAGGGCACAATGAGCAGTTCTTC.

This clone was detected only a few times. This chain connects TRBV11-2 to TRBJ2-7; a possible D gene is TRBD2 (6 bases). There are 16 residues in the CDR3. CDR1 SGHAT and CDR2 FQNNGV come from the germline V gene. V shed 1 base and J shed 1 base, with 14 bases lying between them. The CDR3 nucleotides read TGTGCCAGCAGCTTAGCAGGAGGGAAGCGGTCCTACGAGCAGTACTTC. It codes for CASSLAGGKRSYEQYF.

V gene TRBV18 combines with J gene TRBJ2-2; 7 bases line up with TRBD2. The V gene end was trimmed by 4 bases and the J gene end by 5 bases; junction bases not matched to a gene: 4. Germline CDR1 is KGHSH and CDR2 is LQKENI. The CDR3 has 14 amino acids. CDR3 coding DNA: TGTGCCAGCTCACGAGGACTAGGTACCGGGGAGCTGTTTTTT. This encodes CASSRGLGTGELFF.

The gene calls are TRBV5-1 and TRBJ2-1; 10 bases fit TRBD2. The trim removed 5 bases at V and 4 bases at J, leaving 6 bases unmatched. Germline lookup yields CDR1 SGHRS and CDR2 YFSETQ. This CDR3 contains 15 residues. Here the CDR3 DNA reads TGCGCCAGCAGACCCGGGACTAGCGATTACAATGAGCAGTTCTTC. It yields the protein CASRPGTSDYNEQFF.

This chain joins TRBV7-9 and TRBJ1-4; D not certain. The germline V gene encodes CDR1 SEHNR and CDR2 FQNEAQ (reference sequence). The CDR3 contains 14 residues. The germline V and J ends were trimmed by 5 bases and 3 bases, with 10 bases remaining between them. CDR3: CASSRAGSNEKLFF. As DNA, the CDR3 is TGTGCCAGCAGCCGAGCGGGATCTAATGAAAAACTGTTTTTT.

This sequence joins TRBV6-5 and TRBJ1-1; no firm D call. The CDR3 consists of 15 residues. V was shortened by 5 bases and J by 4 bases, with 17 bases between the two germline ends. Germline V gene data show CDR1 as MNHEY and CDR2 as SVGAGI. The CDR3 DNA is TGTGCCAGCAGTCGACCGGGGTCTGGGCCCACTGAAGCTTTCTTT. This translates into CASSRPGSGPTEAFF.

Remarks on this clone: The junction differs from germline at one of its ends, possibly a read error. V and J are TRBV6-4 and TRBJ2-6; weak D call: TRBD1 (5 bases). The CDR3 extends over 16 amino acids. CDR1 is MRHNA and CDR2 is SNTAGT in the germline V gene. The CDR3: CASSDGPSSGANGLTF. In DNA form, the CDR3 reads TGTGCCAGCAGTGACGGACCGAGCTCTGGGGCCAACGGCCTGACTTTC.

The gene calls are TRBV11-2 and TRBJ2-7; tentatively, D is TRBD1 (7 bases). The germline V and J ends were trimmed by 2 bases and 3 bases, with 14 bases remaining between them. Germline-derived CDR1 and CDR2 are SGHAT and FQNNGV. The CDR3 length is 15 residues. Written as DNA, the CDR3 is TGTGCCAGCAGCTTACAGGGGGGATTCCTCTACGAGCAGTACTTC. Encoded protein: CASSLQGGFLYEQYF.

J is TRBJ2-7 and V is TRBV28; 10 nucleotides line up with TRBD2. V shed 8 bases, J shed 0 bases, and the junction held 4 bases outside the gene matches. Germline V gene data show CDR1 as MDHEN and CDR2 as SYDVKM. The CDR3 loop spans 14 amino acids. The CDR3 DNA reads as TGTGCCAGCGGTAGCGGGGGGCTCTCCTACGAGCAGTACTTC. It is translated as CASGSGGLSYEQYF. Full variable domain (remainder filled in from reference TRBV28 and TRBJ2-7): DVKVTQSSRYLVKRTGEKVFLECVQDMDHENMFWYRQDPGLGLRLIYFSYDVKMKEKGDIPEGYSVSREKKERFSLILESASTNQTSMYLCASGSGGLSYEQYFGPGTRLTVT.

This clone was seen a handful of times. The CDR3 DNA reads as TGTGCCAGCAGCTCTATGACAGATACGCAGTATTTT. Its translation is CASSSMTDTQYF. The genes are TRBV7-9 and TRBJ2-3; no definite D call. Germline loops: CDR1 SEHNR, CDR2 FQNEAQ (reference sequence). The V and J ends lost 4 bases and 3 bases respectively, with 5 bases between them. This CDR3 is 12 amino acids long.

The genes are TRBV5-6 and TRBJ1-1; the D gene is possibly TRBD1 (6 bases). Trimming pared 3 bases from V and 0 bases from J, leaving 12 bases between. The CDR3 covers 15 residues. Per germline, CDR1 SGHDT and CDR2 YYEEEE. The CDR3 DNA sequence: TGTGCCAGCAGCTCCCCGGACAGCATGAACACTGAAGCTTTCTTT. Translating it yields CASSSPDSMNTEAFF.

This clone appeared a single time. The J gene is TRBJ1-2, the V gene TRBV19, with 10 nucleotides matching TRBD1. This CDR3 is 13 amino acids long. Losses at the gene ends were 6 bases for V and 3 bases for J; bases not matched to a gene: 1. In germline, CDR1 is LNHDA, CDR2 SQIVND (reference sequence). DNA for the CDR3: TGTGCCAGTAGGGGGACAGGGGACTATGGCTACACCTTC. Protein product: CASRGTGDYGYTF.

The chain employs TRBV5-5 and TRBJ1-1; 10 nucleotides match TRBD1. Germline CDR1 is SGHKS and CDR2 is YYEKEE (reference sequence). Trimming removed 1 base from V and 0 bases from J; junction bases left unmatched: 6. The CDR3 is 17 residues long. The CDR3 nucleotides read TGTGCCAGCAGCTTGTCGGGACAGGGGACTTTGAACACTGAAGCTTTCTTT. It specifies CASSLSGQGTLNTEAFF. The full variable domain, rest sourced from reference TRBV5-5 and TRBJ1-1, is DAGVTQSPTHLIKTRGQQVTLRCSPISGHKSVSWYQQVLGQGPQFIFQYYEKEERGRGNFPDRFSARQFPNYSSELNVNALLLGDSALYLCASSLSGQGTLNTEAFFGQGTRLTVV.

The chain is built from TRBV10-3 and TRBJ1-2; D is unclear. The V gene's germline CDR1 is ENHRY and CDR2 SYGVKD. CDR3 length equals 14 residues. Deletions cut 0 bases from V and 4 bases from J, with 9 bases between. The CDR3: CAISESRHFYGYTF. The CDR3 DNA sequence: TGTGCCATCAGTGAGTCGAGGCATTTCTATGGCTACACCTTC.

The chain has TRBV28 and TRBJ2-1, with TRBD2 matching 9 bases. CDR1 is MDHEN, CDR2 SYDVKM, per germline. Trimming removed 0 bases from V and 0 bases from J; junction bases left unmatched: 6. The CDR3 extends over 18 amino acids. DNA of the CDR3: TGTGCCAGCAGTTTATGGCGGGGGGGAGAAAGCTCCTACAATGAGCAGTTCTTC. Its protein is CASSLWRGGESSYNEQFF.

This chain uses TRBV30 with TRBJ1-3; D might be TRBD1 (5 bases). The CDR3 runs to 13 residues. V lost 2 bases and J lost 4, with 9 bases in between. Germline V gene data show CDR1 as GTSNPN and CDR2 as SVGIG (reference sequence). The CDR3 region is CAWSFGGGNTIYF. DNA for the CDR3: TGTGCCTGGAGTTTCGGGGGGGGAAACACCATATATTTT.

The J gene is TRBJ2-7, the V gene TRBV28; TRBD1 matches at 8 bases. V lost 5 bases to trimming and J lost 4 bases; unmatched junction nucleotides: 4. Germline CDR1 reads MDHEN; CDR2 reads SYDVKM. This CDR3 has 13 amino acids. The CDR3 protein is CASSRTGRYEQYF. CDR3 DNA: TGTGCCAGCAGTAGGACAGGGCGGTACGAGCAGTACTTC.